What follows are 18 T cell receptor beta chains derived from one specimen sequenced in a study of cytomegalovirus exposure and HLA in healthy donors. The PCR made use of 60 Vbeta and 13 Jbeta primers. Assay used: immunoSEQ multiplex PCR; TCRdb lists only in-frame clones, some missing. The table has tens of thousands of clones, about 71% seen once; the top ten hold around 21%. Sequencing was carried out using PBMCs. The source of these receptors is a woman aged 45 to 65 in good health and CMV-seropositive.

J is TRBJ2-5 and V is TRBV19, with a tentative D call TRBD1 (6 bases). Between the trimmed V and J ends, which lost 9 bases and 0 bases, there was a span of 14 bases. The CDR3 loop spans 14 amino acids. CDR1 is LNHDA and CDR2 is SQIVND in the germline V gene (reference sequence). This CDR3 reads CASRQTGYQETQYF. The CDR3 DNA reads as TGTGCCAGCCGCCAAACAGGGTACCAAGAGACCCAGTACTTC.

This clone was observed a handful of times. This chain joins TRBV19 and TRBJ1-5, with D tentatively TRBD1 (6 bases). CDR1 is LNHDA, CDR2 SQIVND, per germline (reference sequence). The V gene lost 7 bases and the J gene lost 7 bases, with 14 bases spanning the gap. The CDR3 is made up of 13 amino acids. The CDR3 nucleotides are TGTGCCAGTAATCAGGGGAGTAGGCAGCCCCAGCATTTT. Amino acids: CASNQGSRQPQHF.

CDR3 in DNA: TGTGCCAGCAAAAAAGGGGGAGGGCAGCTGTATGAGCAGTTCTTC. Amino acid sequence: CASKKGGGQLYEQFF. The gene calls are TRBV7-2 and TRBJ2-1, with D possibly TRBD2 on 7 matching bases. V lost 7 bases and J 8 bases, leaving 21 bases between the germline ends. This CDR3 comprises 15 residues. Per germline, CDR1 SGHTA and CDR2 FQGNSA.

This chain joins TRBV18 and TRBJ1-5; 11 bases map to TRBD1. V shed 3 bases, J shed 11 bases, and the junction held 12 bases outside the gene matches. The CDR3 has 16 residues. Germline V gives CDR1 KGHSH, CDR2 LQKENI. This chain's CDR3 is CASSPVGQGAPGAQHF. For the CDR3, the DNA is TGTGCCAGCTCACCGGTCGGACAGGGGGCTCCCGGGGCCCAGCATTTT.

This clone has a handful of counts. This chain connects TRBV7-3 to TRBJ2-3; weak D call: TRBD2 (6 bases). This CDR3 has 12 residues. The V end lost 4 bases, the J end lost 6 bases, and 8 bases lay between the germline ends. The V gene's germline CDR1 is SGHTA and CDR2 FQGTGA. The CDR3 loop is CASSSGLDTQYF. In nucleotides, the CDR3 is TGTGCCAGCAGCTCGGGACTGGATACGCAGTATTTT.

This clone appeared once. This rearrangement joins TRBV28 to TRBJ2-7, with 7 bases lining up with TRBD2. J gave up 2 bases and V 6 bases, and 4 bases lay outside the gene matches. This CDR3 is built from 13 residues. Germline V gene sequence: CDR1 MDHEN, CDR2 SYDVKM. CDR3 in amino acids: CASRPSGTYEQYF. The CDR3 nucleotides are TGTGCCAGCAGACCTAGCGGCACCTACGAGCAGTACTTC. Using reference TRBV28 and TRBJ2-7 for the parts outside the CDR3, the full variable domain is DVKVTQSSRYLVKRTGEKVFLECVQDMDHENMFWYRQDPGLGLRLIYFSYDVKMKEKGDIPEGYSVSREKKERFSLILESASTNQTSMYLCASRPSGTYEQYFGPGTRLTVT.

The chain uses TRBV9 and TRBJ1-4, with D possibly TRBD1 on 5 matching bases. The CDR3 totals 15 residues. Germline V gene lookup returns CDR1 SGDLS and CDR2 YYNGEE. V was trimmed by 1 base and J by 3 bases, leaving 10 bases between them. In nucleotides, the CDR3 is TGTGCCAGCAGCGTATCCAGGGCAGCTAATGAAAAACTGTTTTTT. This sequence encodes CASSVSRAANEKLFF.

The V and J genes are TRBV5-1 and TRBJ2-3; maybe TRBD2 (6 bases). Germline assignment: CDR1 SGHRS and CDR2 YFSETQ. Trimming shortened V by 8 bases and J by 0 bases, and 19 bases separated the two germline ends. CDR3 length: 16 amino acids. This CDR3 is CASNRLGGLSTDTQYF. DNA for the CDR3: TGCGCCAGTAACAGGTTAGGAGGGCTTAGCACAGATACGCAGTATTTT.

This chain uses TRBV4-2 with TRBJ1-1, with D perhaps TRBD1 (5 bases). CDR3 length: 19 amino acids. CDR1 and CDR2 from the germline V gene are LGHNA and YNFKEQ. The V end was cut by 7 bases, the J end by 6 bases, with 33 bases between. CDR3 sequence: CASTKVPRRGARFHAEAFF. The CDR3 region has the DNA TGTGCCAGCACCAAAGTACCCCGGAGGGGTGCCCGTTTTCACGCTGAAGCTTTCTTT.

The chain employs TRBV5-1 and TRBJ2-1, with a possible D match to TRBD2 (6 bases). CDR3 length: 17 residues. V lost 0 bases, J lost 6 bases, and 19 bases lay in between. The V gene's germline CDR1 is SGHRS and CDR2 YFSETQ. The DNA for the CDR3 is TGCGCCAGCAGCTTGGGCCTGGGGGTGGGCGGGGTCAATGAGCAGTTCTTC. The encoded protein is CASSLGLGVGGVNEQFF.

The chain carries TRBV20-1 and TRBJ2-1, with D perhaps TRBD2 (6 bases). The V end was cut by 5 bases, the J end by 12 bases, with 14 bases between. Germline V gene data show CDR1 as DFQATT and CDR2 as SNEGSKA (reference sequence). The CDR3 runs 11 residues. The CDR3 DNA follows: TGCAGTGCTTCACGGGACTCGTGGCAGTTCTTC. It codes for CSASRDSWQFF.

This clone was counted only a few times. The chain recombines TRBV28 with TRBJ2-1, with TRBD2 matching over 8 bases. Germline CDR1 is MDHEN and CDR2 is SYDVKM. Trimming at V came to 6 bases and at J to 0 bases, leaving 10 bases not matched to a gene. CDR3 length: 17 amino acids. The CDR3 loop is CASSSVGGLASYNEQFF. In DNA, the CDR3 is TGTGCCAGCAGCAGCGTCGGCGGACTAGCCTCCTACAATGAGCAGTTCTTC.

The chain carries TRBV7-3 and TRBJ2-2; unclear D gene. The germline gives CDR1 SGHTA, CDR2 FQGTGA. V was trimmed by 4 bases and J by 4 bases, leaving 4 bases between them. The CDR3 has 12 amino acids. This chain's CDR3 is CASSSFTGELFF. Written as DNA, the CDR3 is TGTGCCAGCAGCTCTTTCACCGGGGAGCTGTTTTTT.

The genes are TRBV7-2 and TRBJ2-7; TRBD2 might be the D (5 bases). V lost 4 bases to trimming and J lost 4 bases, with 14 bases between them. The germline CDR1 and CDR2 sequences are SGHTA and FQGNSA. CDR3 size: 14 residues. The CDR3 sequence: CASSSLGLYYEQYF. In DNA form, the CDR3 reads TGTGCCAGCAGCTCCCTCGGACTTTATTACGAGCAGTACTTC.

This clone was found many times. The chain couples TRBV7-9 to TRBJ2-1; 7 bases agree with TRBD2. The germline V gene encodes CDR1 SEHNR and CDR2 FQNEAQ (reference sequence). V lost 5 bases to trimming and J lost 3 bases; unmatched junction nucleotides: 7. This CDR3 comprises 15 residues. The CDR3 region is CASSRGEGNYNEQFF. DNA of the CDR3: TGTGCCAGCAGCCGGGGGGAAGGGAACTACAATGAGCAGTTCTTC.

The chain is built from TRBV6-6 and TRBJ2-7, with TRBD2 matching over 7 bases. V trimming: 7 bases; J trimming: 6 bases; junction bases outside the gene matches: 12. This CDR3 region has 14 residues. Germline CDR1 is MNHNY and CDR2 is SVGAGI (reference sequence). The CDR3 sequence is CASKGGGEGREQYF. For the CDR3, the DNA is TGTGCCAGCAAGGGTGGGGGGGAGGGCCGCGAGCAGTACTTC.

The DNA of the CDR3 is TGTGCCAGTACCCGACAAGAGGGAAACACCATATATTTT. Amino acid sequence: CASTRQEGNTIYF. The gene calls are TRBV19 and TRBJ1-3; no clear D. The CDR3 totals 13 residues. Germline CDR1 reads LNHDA; CDR2 reads SQIVND (reference sequence). Trimming removed 7 bases from V and 4 bases from J, with 11 bases in between.

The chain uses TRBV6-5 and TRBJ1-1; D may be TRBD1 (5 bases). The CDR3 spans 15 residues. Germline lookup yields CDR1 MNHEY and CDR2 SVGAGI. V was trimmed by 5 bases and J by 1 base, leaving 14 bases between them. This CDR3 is CASSPFGGKNTEAFF. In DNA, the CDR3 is TGTGCCAGCAGTCCATTCGGGGGGAAGAACACTGAAGCTTTCTTT.